A selection of T cell receptor beta chains follows, all from one sample in a study of read filtering for tumor transcriptome and immune sequencing. Each CDR3 protein is one row after TCRdb ran MiXCR on the reads. Among more than 45,000 distinct CDR3 sequences listed, approximately 13% were seen once. Sequences were obtained from a population of CD138-negative cells sorted from bone marrow. The receptor source for this set is a donor at least 40 years old with multiple myeloma. Both conserved end residues are part of each CDR3. A D gene is named only where the DNA matches it firmly. Clone size appears in some rows only: once, few, many, or a class for an expanded clone.

V	size	J	D	CDR3	DNA
TRBV12-3/TRBV12-4	.	TRBJ2-3	TRBD1	CASSLRTGASSTDTQYF	TGTGCCAGCAGCCTCCGGACAGGGGCGTCCAGCACAGATACGCAGTATTTT
TRBV11-2	many	TRBJ2-7	TRBD1	CASSSRWTGIRYEQYF	TGTGCCAGCAGCTCCAGGTGGACAGGGATTAGATACGAGCAGTACTTC
TRBV4-1	.	TRBJ2-1	.	CVSSSRDGGYSYNEQFF	TGCGTCAGCAGCTCTCGAGATGGGGGTTACTCCTACAATGAGCAGTTCTTC
TRBV29-1	many	TRBJ2-2	.	CSVEWSAATSTGELFF	TGCAGCGTTGAATGGTCGGCAGCTACTTCCACCGGGGAGCTGTTTTTT
TRBV7-3	many	TRBJ2-1	TRBD2	CASSFIWTSGETRHNEQFF	TGTGCCAGCAGCTTTATTTGGACTAGCGGGGAAACCCGCCACAATGAGCAGTTCTTC
TRBV12-5	.	TRBJ1-2	TRBD1	CASGPQTGTGGYGYTF	TGTGCTAGTGGTCCTCAGACCGGGACAGGGGGCTATGGCTACACCTTC
TRBV7-8	many	TRBJ1-4	.	CASSWRGGGSEKLFF	TGTGCCAGCAGCTGGAGGGGAGGCGGTTCGGAAAAACTGTTTTTT
TRBV10-3	many	TRBJ1-1	.	CAISETIRQVTEAFF	TGTGCCATCAGTGAGACGATCAGACAGGTCACTGAAGCTTTCTTT
TRBV20-1	.	TRBJ2-1	TRBD2	CSAVPTSGRVNEQFF	TGCAGTGCCGTCCCAACTAGCGGGAGGGTAAATGAGCAGTTCTTC
TRBV4-2	many	TRBJ1-2	TRBD1	CASSQEGRGLSYGYTF	TGTGCCAGCAGCCAAGAGGGCAGGGGGCTCAGCTATGGCTACACCTTC
TRBV19	many	TRBJ1-5	.	CASSIPQKHLVPQHF	TGTGCCAGTAGTATTCCGCAGAAACATTTGGTCCCCCAGCATTTT
TRBV18	many	TRBJ1-1	.	CASSPEMNTEAFF	TGTGCCAGCTCACCAGAAATGAACACTGAAGCTTTCTTT
TRBV6-6	many	TRBJ2-2	.	CASSSLGGGRTGELFF	TGTGCCAGCAGCTCCTTGGGGGGAGGTCGAACCGGGGAGCTGTTTTTT
TRBV20-1	many	TRBJ2-2	TRBD1	CSAIRGLSAGELFF	TGCAGTGCTATCAGGGGGCTGTCCGCCGGGGAGCTGTTTTTT
TRBV20-1	many	TRBJ1-1	.	CSAYDPRMNTEAFF	TGCAGTGCTTACGACCCTAGGATGAACACTGAAGCTTTCTTT
TRBV11-2	many	TRBJ2-5	TRBD2	CASTNSGGGGKTQYF	TGTGCCAGCACCAATAGCGGGGGCGGGGGCAAGACCCAGTACTTC